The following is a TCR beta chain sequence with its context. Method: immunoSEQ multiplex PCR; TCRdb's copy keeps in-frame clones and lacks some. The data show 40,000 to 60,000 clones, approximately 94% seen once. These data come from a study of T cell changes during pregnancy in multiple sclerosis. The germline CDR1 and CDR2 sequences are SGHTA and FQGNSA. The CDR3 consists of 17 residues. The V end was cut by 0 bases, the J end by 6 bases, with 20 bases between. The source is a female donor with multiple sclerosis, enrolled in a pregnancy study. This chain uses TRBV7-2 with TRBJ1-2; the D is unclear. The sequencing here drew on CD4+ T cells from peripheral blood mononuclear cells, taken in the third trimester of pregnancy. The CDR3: CASSLAIRGGSQNGYTF. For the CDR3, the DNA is TGTGCCAGCAGCTTAGCCATACGTGGTGGGAGCCAAAATGGCTACACCTTC. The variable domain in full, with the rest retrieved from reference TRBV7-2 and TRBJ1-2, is GAGVSQSPSNKVTEKGKDVELRCDPISGHTALYWYRQSLGQGLEFLIYFQGNSAPDKSGLPSDRFSAERTGGSVSTLTIQRTQQEDSAVYLCASSLAIRGGSQNGYTFGSGTRLTVV.